The 15 T cell receptor beta chains below all came from one sample that was sequenced in a study of Graves' ophthalmopathy and Graves' hyperthyroidism. As the template, RNA transcripts were used to amplify TCR beta CDR3 regions. RT-PCR with HTBI primers came first, then second-round multiplex PCR. Each CDR3 protein gets one entry after TCRdb re-called the multiplex PCR reads with MiXCR. The profile shows about 220,000 distinct CDR3 sequences, about a fifth of them singletons. The sample taken for sequencing was peripheral blood. Receptor source: a woman between 45 and 60 years old with Graves' ophthalmopathy.

This clonotype was found many times. This chain uses TRBV2 with TRBJ2-7, with 9 bases fitting TRBD2. Trimming took 9 bases from V and 0 from J; bases not matched to a gene: 15. CDR1 and CDR2 (germline): SNHLY, FYNNEI. CDR3 length: 17 amino acids. The CDR3 reads CASRQGTSQSSSYEQYF. The CDR3 bases are TGTGCCAGTCGTCAGGGGACTAGCCAATCTAGCTCCTACGAGCAGTACTTC.

This clonotype was counted many times. This chain joins TRBV19 and TRBJ1-1, with 8 bases identical to TRBD1. From germline, CDR1 is LNHDA and CDR2 SQIVND (reference sequence). Trimming cost V 7 bases and J 4 bases; bases outside gene matches: 11. CDR3 length equals 15 residues. CDR3 nucleotide sequence: TGTGCCAGTACCCCTGGTACAGGGGGGGGCACTGAAGCTTTCTTT. Protein sequence: CASTPGTGGGTEAFF.

In its sample, this clonotype was seen many times. V is TRBV7-3 and J is TRBJ2-2, with D tentatively TRBD2 (6 bases). Germline loops: CDR1 SGHTA, CDR2 FQGTGA. Trimming shortened V by 2 bases and J by 4 bases, and 14 bases separated the two germline ends. The length of the CDR3 is 16 residues. CDR3 bases: TGTGCCAGCAGCTTATATGGAGGGGACCTCACCGGGGAGCTGTTTTTT. This encodes CASSLYGGDLTGELFF.

The chain links TRBV6-1 to TRBJ2-7; no firm D call. The ends were cut back, 6 bases at V and 0 bases at J, with 18 bases in the middle. The germline V gene has CDR1 MNHNS and CDR2 SASEGT. This CDR3 spans 16 amino acids. CDR3 nucleotide sequence: TGTGCCAGCAGACTCACACCGATCGCGAGCTCCTACGAGCAGTACTTC. It codes for CASRLTPIASSYEQYF.

The genes are TRBV6-2 or TRBV6-3 and TRBJ1-5; 11 bases fit TRBD1. The germline V gene encodes CDR1 MNHEY and CDR2 SVGEGT. After removal of 6 bases from V and 4 bases from J, the junction contained 5 bases not matched to a gene. The CDR3 has 15 residues. The chain's CDR3 is CASSSDRGRNQPQHF. Written as DNA, the CDR3 is TGTGCCAGCAGCTCGGACAGGGGGCGAAATCAGCCCCAGCATTTT.

This clonotype was seen repeatedly, ten times or more. DNA for the CDR3: TGTGCCAGCACCCAAGAGGGCAGGGCCTTTGGCACCGGGGAGCTGTTTTTT. Translating it yields CASTQEGRAFGTGELFF. V and J are TRBV2 and TRBJ2-2; D tentatively reads TRBD1 or TRBD2 (5 bases each). V was clipped by 7 bases and J by 4 bases, with 22 bases between them. The CDR3 totals 17 residues. Germline V CDR1 and CDR2: SNHLY, FYNNEI. Based on the CDR3 plus reference TRBV2 and TRBJ2-2, the full variable domain is EPEVTQTPSHQVTQMGQEVILRCVPISNHLYFYWYRQILGQKVEFLVSFYNNEISEKSEIFDDQFSVERPDGSNFTLKIRSTKLEDSAMYFCASTQEGRAFGTGELFFGEGSRLTVL.

This clonotype was detected only once. The chain joins TRBV12-3 or TRBV12-4 to TRBJ1-2, with D uncertain. The CDR3 has 14 residues. The germline V and J ends were trimmed by 3 bases and 1 base, with 9 bases remaining between them. CDR3 sequence (DNA): TGTGCCAGCAGTTTTGGCAGAATTAACTATGGCTACACCTTC. The encoded protein is CASSFGRINYGYTF.

This clonotype has at least ten counts. This rearrangement joins TRBV27 to TRBJ1-1; D is unresolved. This CDR3 region has 14 residues. Trimming took off 0 bases at V and 1 base at J, with 6 bases between the two ends. CDR1 MNHEY and CDR2 SMNVEV come from the germline V gene (reference sequence). CDR3 in DNA: TGTGCCAGCAGTTTATCGTATGGGAACACTGAAGCTTTCTTT. Encoded protein: CASSLSYGNTEAFF.

This clonotype was detected only a few times. The rearrangement links TRBV30 to TRBJ1-6, with no clear D. The CDR3 spans 13 residues. With 7 bases removed from V and 7 bases from J, the gap between germline ends came to 14 bases. From germline, CDR1 is GTSNPN and CDR2 SVGIG (reference sequence). CDR3 residues: CALGSGANSPLHF. CDR3 coding DNA: TGTGCCTTAGGGAGTGGTGCCAATTCACCCCTCCACTTT.

V usage is TRBV4-1 and J usage is TRBJ1-2; no reliable D call. CDR3 length equals 14 residues. Germline V gene lookup returns CDR1 MGHRA and CDR2 YSYEKL. Trimming took 0 bases from V and 8 from J, leaving 13 bases between them. Here the CDR3 DNA reads TGCGCCAGCAGCCAAGATGTGGCAGGCTTAGGCTACACCTTC. Translating gives CASSQDVAGLGYTF.

This clonotype has a count of ten or more. The genes are TRBV19 and TRBJ1-1, with D maybe TRBD1 (5 bases). Germline lookup yields CDR1 LNHDA and CDR2 SQIVND (reference sequence). The V and J ends lost 6 bases and 4 bases respectively, with 12 bases between them. This CDR3 is built from 13 residues. CDR3 coding DNA: TGTGCCAGTAGACAGATACAGGTCACTGAAGCTTTCTTT. Translation gives CASRQIQVTEAFF.

This clonotype was recorded many times. This chain joins TRBV20-1 and TRBJ2-6; D uncertain. The CDR3 runs 14 residues. The germline CDR1 and CDR2 sequences are DFQATT and SNEGSKA (reference sequence). With 5 bases removed from V and 0 bases from J, the gap between germline ends came to 8 bases. CDR3 sequence reads: CSASRISGANVLTF. The CDR3 DNA follows: TGCAGTGCTTCCAGGATCTCTGGGGCCAACGTCCTGACTTTC.

In the case of this clonotype: A clone one base away is much larger, so this may be a read error. The chain recombines TRBV5-1 with TRBJ1-6; 9 bases match TRBD1. This CDR3 has 15 residues. Per germline, CDR1 SGHRS and CDR2 YFSETQ. The CDR3 loop is CASSFSGQGGSSLHF. The CDR3 bases are TGCGCCAGCAGTTTTTCGGGACAGGGAGGTTCATCCCTCCACTTT.

In this sample, this clonotype turned up many times. The chain is built from TRBV15 and TRBJ2-5; a possible D gene is TRBD2 (5 bases). The germline V and J ends were trimmed by 1 base and 3 bases, with 18 bases remaining between them. Germline CDR1 reads LNHNV; CDR2 reads YYDKDF (reference sequence). This CDR3 region has 17 residues. Here the CDR3 reads CATSRGGEGPSEETQYF. CDR3 DNA sequence: TGTGCCACCAGCAGAGGGGGTGAGGGTCCGAGCGAAGAGACCCAGTACTTC.

This clonotype was seen a few times. An end of the junction does not agree with germline; a read error may underlie this. V is TRBV6-1 and J is TRBJ1-2; D not certain. Per the germline V gene, CDR1 is MNHNS and CDR2 is SASEGT. The CDR3 covers 13 residues. CDR3 region: CASTVTALLGYSF. DNA for the CDR3: TGTGCCAGCACCGTGACCGCCCTTCTGGGCTACAGCTTC.